Listed below are T cell receptor beta chains from one sample, sequenced in a study of shared clonotypes between healthy human individuals. The method was immunoSEQ multiplex PCR; TCRdb's version includes in-frame clones alone and lacks a portion of them. This sample has 300,000 to 350,000 clones, with around 70% found just once. Sequencing was carried out using memory CD4+ T cells sorted from blood. The receptors come from a man between 25 and 39 years old in good health. Each CDR3 is given with its conserved first and last residue. D genes are given only for firm matches. Not all rows give a size; the values are once, few, many and, for expanded clones, a class.

v_gene	d_gene	abundance	j_gene	CDR3nt	CDR3aa
TRBV18	.	once	TRBJ2-4	TGTGCCAGCTCACCACCATCGGGGGTGGAAAACATTCAGTACTTC	CASSPPSGVENIQYF
TRBV7-9	TRBD2	.	TRBJ2-1	TGTGCCAGCACCGAAAATAACCGACTAGCGGGGAGCTACAATGAGCAGTTCTTC	CASTENNRLAGSYNEQFF
TRBV7-2	.	.	TRBJ2-1	TGTGCCAGCAGCCTAGGGCGGACAAAAAACAATGAGCAGTTCTTC	CASSLGRTKNNEQFF
TRBV19	.	.	TRBJ2-3	TGTGGCACAGGGAGCACAGATACGCAGTATTTT	CGTGSTDTQYF
TRBV6-1	.	.	TRBJ1-5	TGTGCCAGCAGTGAAAATCCAGGTCCAAGCAATCAGCCCCAGCATTTT	CASSENPGPSNQPQHF
TRBV25-1	.	few	TRBJ1-3	TGTGCCAGCAGTGAATTGGGGGCGCGGGGAAACACCATATATTTT	CASSELGARGNTIYF
TRBV25-1	.	.	TRBJ2-3	TGTGCCAGCAGTGAAAGGATCACAGATACGCAGTATTTT	CASSERITDTQYF
TRBV7-3	TRBD2	once	TRBJ2-2	TGTGCCAGCAGCTCGATGCCGACTAGCGGGAGAGTGGGCTCGGGGGAGCTGTTTTTT	CASSSMPTSGRVGSGELFF
TRBV6-1	TRBD2	.	TRBJ2-7	TGTGCCAGCAGCCCAACTAGCGGGAGGTTAGACGAGCAGTACTTC	CASSPTSGRLDEQYF
TRBV11-2	TRBD2	few	TRBJ2-1	TGTGCCAGCAGCTTAGTCGGTTGGGCTAGCGGGAGGGCCAGGAATGAGCAGTTCTTC	CASSLVGWASGRARNEQFF
TRBV19	TRBD2	.	TRBJ2-7	TGTGCCAGTAGTATACCTAGCGGGACCTACGAGCAGTACTTC	CASSIPSGTYEQYF
TRBV5-1	TRBD1	.	TRBJ2-5	TGCGCCAGCAGCTCCGGGGACAGGCAATCTGGAGAGACCCAGTACTTC	CASSSGDRQSGETQYF
TRBV19	TRBD2	once	TRBJ2-5	TGTGCCAGTAGTGGGGGGGATCAAGAGACCCAGTACTTC	CASSGGDQETQYF
TRBV10-1	.	.	TRBJ2-7	TGCGCCAGCAGTATGCGGGTTGCGGGCGAGCAGTACTTC	CASSMRVAGEQYF
TRBV19	TRBD1	.	TRBJ2-7	TGTGCCAGTAGTAGGGGTTACCGGGACAGAAACTACGAGCAGTACTTC	CASSRGYRDRNYEQYF
TRBV15	TRBD2	many	TRBJ2-5	TGTGCCACCAGCGGCGGGACTAGGGTACACCAAGAGACCCAGTACTTC	CATSGGTRVHQETQYF
TRBV5-1	.	once	TRBJ2-1	TGCGCCAGCAGCTGGGGGGCGGATAGCTCCTACAATGAGCAGTTCTTC	CASSWGADSSYNEQFF
TRBV29-1	TRBD1	.	TRBJ2-7	TGCAGCGTGAGGACAGGGGGCGACGAGCAGTACTTC	CSVRTGGDEQYF
TRBV5-6	.	.	TRBJ2-5	TGTGCCAGCAGCTTGGGCCGAGAAGAGACCCAGTACTTC	CASSLGREETQYF
TRBV7-2	.	.	TRBJ2-3	TGTGCCAGCAGCTTAGACTCCGGGGGCACAGATACGCAGTATTTT	CASSLDSGGTDTQYF
TRBV5-1	TRBD1	.	TRBJ2-1	TGCGCCAGCAGCTCGACAGGGGAGGCCAACAATGAGCAGTTCTTC	CASSSTGEANNEQFF
TRBV5-1	.	.	TRBJ1-2	TGCGCCAGCAGCTTGGAAGGGGGGCCCTATGGCTACACCTTC	CASSLEGGPYGYTF
TRBV5-5	.	.	TRBJ2-7	TGTGCCAGCAGCGTCGGGACGGGAAGATTCTACGAGCAGTACTTC	CASSVGTGRFYEQYF
TRBV14	TRBD2	once	TRBJ2-7	TGTGCCAGCAGCCAAGAGGGACTAGCGGGCTACTACGAGCAGTACTTC	CASSQEGLAGYYEQYF
TRBV13	TRBD1	few	TRBJ1-2	TGTGCCAGCAGCCACAGGGGCGCACATGGCTACACCTTC	CASSHRGAHGYTF
TRBV7-3	.	.	TRBJ2-2	TGTGCCAGCAGCTACCTAGGCACCGGGGAGCTGTTTTTT	CASSYLGTGELFF
TRBV5-1	TRBD2	many	TRBJ2-1	TGCGCCAGCAGCACTCTAGCGGGAGATTATTACAATGAGCAGTTCTTC	CASSTLAGDYYNEQFF
TRBV4-1	.	many	TRBJ2-3	TGCGCCAGCAGCCAAGTGGATCTGGGGTTCACAGATACGCAGTATTTT	CASSQVDLGFTDTQYF
TRBV18	TRBD1	.	TRBJ1-4	TGTGCCAGCTCACCAGGAGGGGGCAATGAAAAACTGTTTTTT	CASSPGGGNEKLFF
TRBV28	TRBD1	.	TRBJ1-4	TGTGCCAGCAGTTTCTTTTTGACAGGGGTTAATGAAAAACTGTTTTTT	CASSFFLTGVNEKLFF
TRBV5-6	TRBD1	.	TRBJ1-2	TGTGCCAGCAGCTTTATGAGGTCAGGGGGCGCCCGCTATGGCTACACCTTC	CASSFMRSGGARYGYTF
TRBV6-6	.	few	TRBJ2-7	TGTGCCAGCAGTTACTGGGAAGGGGGAGGCTACGAGCAGTACTTC	CASSYWEGGGYEQYF
TRBV5-1	.	.	TRBJ2-5	TGCGCCAGCAGCCTAACTAGTAAGCCGTTTGTGGGGACCCAGTACTTC	CASSLTSKPFVGTQYF
TRBV6-1	TRBD1	.	TRBJ1-5	TGTGCAACCGGACAGGGGAACAATCAGCCCCAGCATTTT	CATGQGNNQPQHF
TRBV6-5	.	few	TRBJ2-1	TGTGCCAGCAAGGGTTCCGGGCTTTACAATGAGCAGTTCTTC	CASKGSGLYNEQFF
TRBV30	.	.	TRBJ1-3	TGTGCCTGGAGTGTAAACGCTGGAAACACCGTATATTTT	CAWSVNAGNTVYF
TRBV7-9	.	.	TRBJ2-1	TGTGCCAGCAGCTTACACGGGAATCAGCAGTTCTTC	CASSLHGNQQFF
TRBV7-8	TRBD1	once	TRBJ2-7	TGTGCCAGCAGCTTAGTACAGGGGGCCTACGAGCAGTACTTC	CASSLVQGAYEQYF
TRBV7-9	.	.	TRBJ2-7	TGTGCCAGCAGCTTAGCGTCAGGCCAGGACGAGCAGTACTTC	CASSLASGQDEQYF
TRBV28	.	.	TRBJ2-7	TGTGCCAGCAATTCGGGCGGGCGGAGCTCCTACGAGCAGTACTTC	CASNSGGRSSYEQYF